What follows are 29 T cell receptor beta chains derived from one specimen sequenced in a study of blood T cells in healthy people across ages. A second PCR, run for roughly 7 to 11 cycles, used a sample-barcoded 5' primer plus a J-beta primer mix. TCRdb reprocessed the 5' RACE reads with MiXCR, giving one entry per CDR3 protein. The data show some 1,800,000 distinct CDR3 sequences, about two fifths seen once. Sequencing was carried out using blood. Every receptor here comes from a human donor in good health.

V gene TRBV6-6 combines with J gene TRBJ1-5, with 7 bases aligning to TRBD1. Germline assignment: CDR1 MNHNY and CDR2 SVGAGI (reference sequence). The trim removed 4 bases at V and 7 bases at J, leaving 13 bases unmatched. There are 16 residues in the CDR3. As DNA, the CDR3 is TGTGCCAGCAGTTCCCCGACAGGGAGGTTGGGGCAGCCCCAGCATTTT. This sequence encodes CASSSPTGRLGQPQHF.

The sample holds a few counts of this clonotype. CDR3 region: CASSRRDRTYEQYF. DNA for the CDR3: TGTGCCAGCAGCCGCCGGGACAGGACCTACGAGCAGTACTTC. The chain has TRBV6-5 and TRBJ2-7; 8 bases map to TRBD1. Looked up from germline, CDR1 is MNHEY and CDR2 is SVGAGI. This CDR3 is built from 14 residues. V was pared by 6 bases and J by 2 bases, with 6 bases of the junction left unmatched.

This rearrangement joins TRBV7-2 to TRBJ2-1, with 13 bases identical to TRBD2. Trimming cost V 3 bases and J 6 bases; bases outside gene matches: 5. Germline V gene sequence: CDR1 SGHTA, CDR2 FQGNSA. The CDR3 consists of 16 residues. CDR3 coding DNA: TGTGCCAGCAGCTTTACTAGCGGGGGGGCGGGCAATGAGCAGTTCTTC. It translates to CASSFTSGGAGNEQFF.

The genes are TRBV7-9 and TRBJ2-5, with a possible D match to TRBD2 (5 bases). V gave up 3 bases and J gave up 6 bases, with 20 bases separating them. From germline, CDR1 is SEHNR and CDR2 FQNEAQ (reference sequence). There are 16 residues in the CDR3. The CDR3 DNA reads as TGTGCCAGCAGCTTGCCCGCATCCGGGAAAGGGCAGACCCAGTACTTC. Its translation: CASSLPASGKGQTQYF.

This clonotype occurred once. The V and J genes are TRBV24-1 and TRBJ2-1, with D possibly being TRBD2 (5 bases). Germline V lookup: CDR1 KGHDR, CDR2 SFDVKD. V was trimmed by 5 bases and J by 9 bases, leaving 19 bases between them. The CDR3 runs to 15 residues. As DNA, the CDR3 is TGTGCCACCAGTGCCTACCGGGATCCCAAGGGTGAGCAGTTCTTC. This codes for CATSAYRDPKGEQFF.

A few counts support this clonotype. The chain recombines TRBV4-1 with TRBJ1-4; D gene uncertain. V was clipped by 1 base and J by 0 bases, with 9 bases between them. Germline values: CDR1 MGHRA, CDR2 YSYEKL. This CDR3 is 16 amino acids long. The CDR3 bases are TGCGCCAGCAGCCAAGTTGAGGGTTCAACTAATGAAAAACTGTTTTTT. Translation: CASSQVEGSTNEKLFF.

The J gene is TRBJ2-7, the V gene TRBV5-1; D might be TRBD2 (5 bases). The CDR3 spans 13 residues. V was shortened by 4 bases and J by 7 bases, with 15 bases between the two germline ends. CDR1 is SGHRS, CDR2 YFSETQ, per germline. CDR3 nucleotide sequence: TGCGCCAGCAGCCCGGTTATGACGGGGGAGCAGTACTTC. Its protein is CASSPVMTGEQYF.

V is TRBV20-1 and J is TRBJ2-1, with D possibly being TRBD1 or TRBD2 (5 bases each). V dropped 3 bases and J dropped 5 bases, with 32 bases sitting between them. CDR1 and CDR2 (germline): DFQATT, SNEGSKA (reference sequence). This CDR3 has 20 residues. The CDR3 sequence: CSASPQPGVSISVGDNEQFF. CDR3 in DNA: TGCAGTGCTAGTCCTCAGCCGGGCGTATCCATCTCGGTGGGGGACAATGAGCAGTTCTTC.

This clonotype has only a few counts. This CDR3 reads CASSPIGTGFETQYF. CDR3 DNA sequence: TGTGCCAGCTCACCGATCGGGACAGGGTTCGAGACCCAGTACTTC. The genes are TRBV18 and TRBJ2-5, with 9 bases lining up with TRBD1. V shed 3 bases, J shed 5 bases, and the junction held 7 bases outside the gene matches. This CDR3 is built from 15 residues. Germline assignment: CDR1 KGHSH and CDR2 LQKENI.

This clonotype has more than one count but fewer than ten. The chain employs TRBV12-3 or TRBV12-4 and TRBJ1-2, with 8 bases that match TRBD1. The CDR3 has 14 amino acids. After removal of 5 bases from V and 8 bases from J, the junction contained 10 bases not matched to a gene. This CDR3 reads CASSLSGQGGGYTF. CDR3 nucleotide sequence: TGTGCCAGCAGTCTAAGCGGACAGGGTGGAGGCTACACCTTC.

This clonotype has at least ten counts. CDR3 in amino acids: CASSVLGSSYEQYF. CDR3 DNA: TGTGCCAGCAGCGTATTAGGGAGCTCCTACGAGCAGTACTTC. The chain joins TRBV9 to TRBJ2-7; TRBD2 might be the D (5 bases). The CDR3 is made up of 14 amino acids. In germline, CDR1 is SGDLS, CDR2 YYNGEE. The ends were cut back, 1 base at V and 0 bases at J, with 8 bases in the middle. Full variable domain (outside the CDR3, taken from reference TRBV9 and TRBJ2-7): DSGVTQTPKHLITATGQRVTLRCSPRSGDLSVYWYQQSLDQGLQFLIQYYNGEERAKGNILERFSAQQFPDLHSELNLSSLELGDSALYFCASSVLGSSYEQYFGPGTRLTVT.

The chain combines TRBV11-2 with TRBJ1-2; TRBD1 matches at 7 bases. The CDR3 sequence is 15 residues long. V shed 1 base, J shed 4 bases, and the junction held 6 bases outside the gene matches. Germline V gene sequence: CDR1 SGHAT, CDR2 FQNNGV. The CDR3 is CASSLVARGIYGYTF. The CDR3 coding sequence is TGTGCCAGCAGCTTAGTGGCCAGGGGGATCTATGGCTACACCTTC.

The chain uses TRBV4-1 and TRBJ2-5, with TRBD2 matching over 7 bases. The CDR3 sequence is 14 residues long. V trimming: 1 base; J trimming: 5 bases; junction bases outside the gene matches: 4. Germline lookup yields CDR1 MGHRA and CDR2 YSYEKL. The CDR3 region is CASSQVAGLETQYF. As DNA, the CDR3 is TGCGCCAGCAGCCAAGTAGCGGGTTTGGAGACCCAGTACTTC.

The chain is built from TRBV5-4 and TRBJ1-1; D remains unclear. V lost 4 bases and J lost 3, with 13 bases in between. The CDR3 has 14 residues. CDR1 SGHNT and CDR2 YYREEE come from the germline V gene (reference sequence). The CDR3 here is CASSPRNLDTEAFF. The DNA for the CDR3 is TGTGCCAGCAGCCCTAGGAACCTGGACACTGAAGCTTTCTTT.

The gene calls are TRBV5-1 and TRBJ2-1, with D hard to call. Looked up from germline, CDR1 is SGHRS and CDR2 is YFSETQ. The CDR3 has 16 residues. Trimming took 2 bases from V and 4 from J, leaving 16 bases between them. The CDR3 sequence is CASSFDRSSRYNEQFF. The CDR3 nucleotides are TGCGCCAGCAGCTTTGATCGGTCTTCAAGGTACAATGAGCAGTTCTTC. The complete variable domain, with remaining parts taken from reference TRBV5-1 and TRBJ2-1, reads KAGVTQTPRYLIKTRGQQVTLSCSPISGHRSVSWYQQTPGQGLQFLFEYFSETQRNKGNFPGRFSGRQFSNSRSEMNVSTLELGDSALYLCASSFDRSSRYNEQFFGPGTRLTVL.

The chain has TRBV7-2 and TRBJ1-2; the D is unclear. Between the trimmed V and J ends, which lost 7 bases and 5 bases, there was a span of 17 bases. CDR3 length equals 14 residues. In germline, CDR1 is SGHTA, CDR2 FQGNSA. CDR3: CASTIGYLGYGYTF. Here the CDR3 DNA reads TGTGCCAGCACAATCGGCTATCTGGGGTATGGCTACACCTTC.

The V gene is TRBV7-2, the J gene TRBJ1-2; 7 bases map to TRBD1. V lost 0 bases, J lost 7 bases, and 17 bases stayed unmatched. CDR1 SGHTA and CDR2 FQGNSA come from the germline V gene. The CDR3 is 18 amino acids. As DNA, the CDR3 is TGTGCCAGCAGCTTAGCGATCGGATCCCAGGGGGGGATTGGTGGCTACACCTTC. Encoded protein: CASSLAIGSQGGIGGYTF.

The chain uses TRBV4-1 and TRBJ1-1, with 7 bases lining up with TRBD1. CDR1 and CDR2 (germline): MGHRA, YSYEKL. The CDR3 has 17 residues. V lost 1 base to trimming and J lost 5 bases; unmatched junction nucleotides: 13. CDR3 in amino acids: CASSQGAGGRRRTEAFF. In DNA form, the CDR3 reads TGCGCCAGCAGCCAAGGGGCAGGGGGTAGGAGGCGGACTGAAGCTTTCTTT.

The chain combines TRBV12-3 or TRBV12-4 with TRBJ2-3, with D perhaps matching TRBD2 (6 bases). CDR3 length equals 13 residues. Trimming shortened V by 7 bases and J by 6 bases, and 14 bases separated the two germline ends. The CDR3 here is CASTGLPGDTQYF. CDR3 in DNA: TGTGCCAGCACCGGACTACCAGGGGATACGCAGTATTTT.

This clonotype was observed a handful of times. V gene TRBV11-2 combines with J gene TRBJ2-7; the D call may be TRBD1 or TRBD2 (5 bases each). CDR1 is SGHAT, CDR2 FQNNGV, per germline. V lost 2 bases and J 2 bases, leaving 13 bases between the germline ends. The CDR3 is made up of 15 amino acids. CDR3: CASSLISGTAYEQYF. The CDR3 region has the DNA TGTGCCAGCAGCTTAATTTCCGGGACGGCCTACGAGCAGTACTTC.

This chain uses TRBV4-1 with TRBJ2-3; 7 nucleotides line up with TRBD2. This CDR3 contains 16 residues. Germline CDR1 MGHRA, CDR2 YSYEKL. V lost 3 bases and J lost 5; bases outside the gene matches: 11. The CDR3 region is CASSQEWGGRIDTQYF. The DNA of the CDR3 is TGCGCCAGCAGCCAGGAGTGGGGGGGTCGGATAGATACGCAGTATTTT.

V and J are TRBV20-1 and TRBJ1-2; TRBD1 might be the D (5 bases). V was clipped by 3 bases and J by 0 bases, with 11 bases between them. CDR1 and CDR2 (germline): DFQATT, SNEGSKA (reference sequence). This CDR3 contains 14 residues. This CDR3 is CSARVTVPNYGYTF. The CDR3 nucleotides are TGCAGTGCTAGGGTGACAGTTCCTAACTATGGCTACACCTTC.

The rearrangement uses TRBV29-1 and TRBJ2-1; D is possibly TRBD1 or TRBD2 (6 bases each). Trimming shortened V by 7 bases and J by 7 bases, and 20 bases separated the two germline ends. The germline gives CDR1 SQVTM, CDR2 ANQGSEA. This CDR3 region has 14 residues. The CDR3 DNA follows: TGCAGCGGAAACGGGGGCCATCTTTCGAATGAGCAGTTCTTC. This codes for CSGNGGHLSNEQFF.

The chain has TRBV29-1 and TRBJ2-1, with 8 bases fitting TRBD1. This CDR3 spans 15 amino acids. V was pared by 8 bases and J by 0 bases, with 9 bases of the junction left unmatched. Germline CDR1 and CDR2: SQVTM and ANQGSEA. Here the CDR3 DNA reads TGCAGCCTAGAAGGACAGGGAGGCTCCTACAATGAGCAGTTCTTC. Protein: CSLEGQGGSYNEQFF.

The chain is built from TRBV4-2 and TRBJ1-2, with D unclear. The germline V and J ends were trimmed by 0 bases and 9 bases, with 5 bases remaining between them. Germline V gives CDR1 LGHNA, CDR2 YNFKEQ. This CDR3 has 11 residues. Here the CDR3 DNA reads TGTGCCAGCAGCCAAGACCTAAGCTACACCTTC. Its translation: CASSQDLSYTF.

In this sample, this clonotype turned up many times. The chain employs TRBV29-1 and TRBJ1-1; D unclear. The CDR3 spans 13 residues. Germline V gene lookup returns CDR1 SQVTM and CDR2 ANQGSEA. The V gene lost 2 bases and the J gene lost 0 bases, with 7 bases spanning the gap. CDR3 coding DNA: TGCAGCGTTGAAAGGCAGCTGAACACTGAAGCTTTCTTT. This gives the protein CSVERQLNTEAFF.

This clonotype was counted many times. This chain joins TRBV27 and TRBJ2-6; perhaps TRBD1 as D (6 bases). V lost 10 bases, J lost 5 bases, and 15 bases lay in between. The CDR3 has 14 residues. The germline gives CDR1 MNHEY, CDR2 SMNVEV (reference sequence). Here the CDR3 DNA reads TGTGCCACCCGGACAGAGCGCAGGGCCAACGTCCTGACTTTC. Its translation is CATRTERRANVLTF.

This clonotype was seen only a few times. This chain connects TRBV7-2 to TRBJ2-1; 7 positions match TRBD1. CDR3 length: 16 amino acids. Germline V gives CDR1 SGHTA, CDR2 FQGNSA. The V segment lost 0 bases and the J segment 4 bases; nucleotides outside the gene matches: 6. The CDR3 loop reads CASSLAPETGYNEQFF. As DNA, the CDR3 is TGTGCCAGCAGCTTAGCGCCCGAGACAGGGTACAATGAGCAGTTCTTC. Full variable domain (outside the CDR3, taken from reference TRBV7-2 and TRBJ2-1): GAGVSQSPSNKVTEKGKDVELRCDPISGHTALYWYRQSLGQGLEFLIYFQGNSAPDKSGLPSDRFSAERTGGSVSTLTIQRTQQEDSAVYLCASSLAPETGYNEQFFGPGTRLTVL.

This clonotype has only a few counts. J is TRBJ2-3 and V is TRBV5-1; possibly TRBD2 for D (6 bases). The V end was cut by 0 bases, the J end by 5 bases, with 10 bases between. The CDR3 has 14 residues. Germline-derived CDR1 and CDR2 are SGHRS and YFSETQ. The CDR3: CASSLAEEGDTQYF. The CDR3 DNA reads TGCGCCAGCAGCTTGGCCGAGGAGGGAGATACGCAGTATTTT. Based on the CDR3 plus reference TRBV5-1 and TRBJ2-3, the full variable domain is KAGVTQTPRYLIKTRGQQVTLSCSPISGHRSVSWYQQTPGQGLQFLFEYFSETQRNKGNFPGRFSGRQFSNSRSEMNVSTLELGDSALYLCASSLAEEGDTQYFGPGTRLTVL.